What follows are 9 T cell receptor beta chains derived from one specimen sequenced in a study of cytomegalovirus exposure and HLA in healthy donors. Sequencing was performed with immunoSEQ multiplex PCR; in TCRdb, only in-frame clones are kept and a portion is missing. Of around 60,000 clones in the sample, roughly nine tenths were seen once. The specimen was PBMCs. Receptors originate from a woman between 18 and 29 years old in good health and CMV-seronegative.

The chain has TRBV29-1 and TRBJ1-2, with 10 positions matching TRBD1. The CDR3 length is 14 residues. Germline CDR1 and CDR2: SQVTM and ANQGSEA. Losses at the gene ends were 3 bases for V and 4 bases for J; bases not matched to a gene: 5. The CDR3 bases are TGCAGCGTTGAGAGGGACAGGGGTTTCTATGGCTACACCTTC. Translating it yields CSVERDRGFYGYTF.

This clone was seen just once. This chain links TRBV5-1 with TRBJ2-5; D is possibly TRBD2 (5 bases). V was shortened by 0 bases and J by 3 bases, with 12 bases between the two germline ends. Looked up from germline, CDR1 is SGHRS and CDR2 is YFSETQ. The CDR3 spans 15 residues. The CDR3 region has the DNA TGCGCCAGCAGCTTGGCCACAGCGGAAAAAGAGACCCAGTACTTC. Translating gives CASSLATAEKETQYF.

The J gene is TRBJ2-5, the V gene TRBV14, with unresolved D. The germline CDR1 and CDR2 sequences are SGHDN and FVKESK. Trimming shortened V by 4 bases and J by 1 base, and 16 bases separated the two germline ends. The CDR3 runs to 16 residues. CDR3 bases: TGTGCCAGCAGCCGGGCTGGATCCCCGACCCAAGAGACCCAGTACTTC. It is translated as CASSRAGSPTQETQYF. Combining the CDR3 with reference TRBV14 and TRBJ2-5 gives the whole variable domain EAGVTQFPSHSVIEKGQTVTLRCDPISGHDNLYWYRRVMGKEIKFLLHFVKESKQDESGMPNNRFLAERTGGTYSTLKVQPAELEDSGVYFCASSRAGSPTQETQYFGPGTRLLVL.

V usage is TRBV30 and J usage is TRBJ1-1; weak D call: TRBD1 (5 bases). CDR1 and CDR2 from the germline V gene are GTSNPN and SVGIG (reference sequence). The V gene lost 4 bases and the J gene lost 1 base, with 13 bases spanning the gap. This CDR3 is built from 14 residues. DNA for the CDR3: TGTGCCTGGACAGCCCTGGGGGGGAACACTGAAGCTTTCTTT. Translating gives CAWTALGGNTEAFF.

The chain carries TRBV30 and TRBJ2-1; 9 bases fit TRBD2. CDR3 length equals 18 residues. Germline CDR1 and CDR2: GTSNPN and SVGIG (reference sequence). Trimming at V came to 2 bases and at J to 6 bases, leaving 17 bases not matched to a gene. The CDR3: CAWSPPFTLAGETNEQFF. CDR3 bases: TGTGCCTGGAGTCCCCCTTTCACGTTAGCGGGGGAGACCAATGAGCAGTTCTTC.

The chain links TRBV1 to TRBJ2-2; the table's D call, TRBD2, was not checked against the DNA. TRBV1 is assigned pseudogene status. The CDR3 consists of 20 residues. CDR3 amino acids: CTSSKGSGTRMSRGTGELFF. In DNA, the CDR3 is TGCACCAGCAGCAAGGGGTCCGGGACTAGAATGAGTAGGGGCACCGGGGAGCTGTTTTTT.

This chain connects TRBV9 to TRBJ2-1; 14 bases map to TRBD2. Germline V gene data show CDR1 as SGDLS and CDR2 as YYNGEE. V trimming: 5 bases; J trimming: 8 bases; junction bases outside the gene matches: 6. This CDR3 is 15 amino acids long. In DNA form, the CDR3 reads TGTGCCAGCAGTCCCGGGACTAGCGGGGGCGATGAGCAGTTCTTC. Translation: CASSPGTSGGDEQFF.

This clone appeared a single time. This chain connects TRBV11-2 to TRBJ2-1; TRBD1 agrees at 7 bases. The CDR3 is 15 residues long. V trimming: 1 base; J trimming: 2 bases; junction bases outside the gene matches: 2. Germline-derived CDR1 and CDR2 are SGHAT and FQNNGV. DNA of the CDR3: TGTGCCAGCAGCTTAGCACAGGGGACCTACAATGAGCAGTTCTTC. Protein product: CASSLAQGTYNEQFF.

The V gene is TRBV5-4, the J gene TRBJ2-1; D is possibly TRBD1 (6 bases). The CDR3 is made up of 16 amino acids. V was cut by 0 bases and J by 5 bases, with 15 bases left in between. Germline-derived CDR1 and CDR2 are SGHNT and YYREEE (reference sequence). The CDR3 region is CASSLAVRGGNNEQFF. The CDR3 nucleotides are TGTGCCAGCAGCTTGGCCGTCAGGGGTGGCAACAATGAGCAGTTCTTC.